This T cell receptor beta chain emerged from a study of cytomegalovirus exposure and HLA in healthy donors. This CDR3 has 13 amino acids. The V and J ends lost 6 bases and 7 bases, in that order; junction bases with no gene match: 6. Germline lookup yields CDR1 MNHNS and CDR2 SASEGT. This PCR relied on a set of 60 Vbeta primers and 13 Jbeta primers. The protocol was immunoSEQ multiplex PCR, while the TCRdb copy is restricted to in-frame clones and leaves out a portion. The sample includes more than 80,000 clones, less than 70% seen only once; the top ten take under 3%. Broader study findings: Other equally common chains were less clonally expanded than HLA-associated TCR beta chains, a later analysis showed.

To note about this clone: Its antigen is as yet unknown.

The sequence was collected from a man aged 50-59 years in good health and CMV-seronegative. This chain uses TRBV6-1 with TRBJ2-7; TRBD1 matches 10 bases. Sequences were obtained from PBMCs. The chain's CDR3 is CASRAGTGVEQYF. The CDR3, as DNA: TGTGCCAGCAGGGCCGGGACAGGGGTAGAGCAGTACTTC.